This TCR beta chain is drawn from a study of blood T cell repertoires in COVID-19. As for the study in general: The United States, Italy and Spain supplied acute and convalescent COVID-19 samples. PBMCs, B-cell-depleted T cells, or T cells were the source of the cDNA or gDNA that made up the material.

The authors' processing: Amplification of reference gene primers provided the estimated nucleated cell counts. Using immunoSEQ multiplex PCR, the repertoire was profiled, and TCRdb retains in-frame clones only, with some absent. V and J calls and clone size follow that table, whereas D and trimming were derived from the DNA. The sample holds around 250,000 clones; approximately 84% are singletons and the top ten take around 1.9%. Trimming cost V 0 bases and J 1 base, with 10 bases left between them. The germline V gene has CDR1 SGHNT and CDR2 YYREEE (reference sequence). This CDR3 has 15 residues. The receptor was isolated from a woman older than 75 with acute or convalescent COVID-19. What was sequenced was peripheral blood. The chain carries TRBV5-4 and TRBJ1-1; D gene unclear. The CDR3 reads CASSLGERANTEAFF. The CDR3 region has the DNA TGTGCCAGCAGCTTGGGGGAGAGGGCGAACACTGAAGCTTTCTTT.